This is a list of T cell receptor beta chains from one sample in a study of PD-1 blockade in classical Hodgkin lymphoma. Assay: immunoSEQ multiplex PCR; the TCRdb copy retains only in-frame clones and omits some. The sample gives about 41,000 clones, approximately 67% of which show up once; about 2.7% is in the top ten. Sequencing was performed on peripheral blood mononuclear cells (PBMCs), taken before the fourth cycle of nivolumab. The receptors shown here come from a human donor with classical Hodgkin lymphoma. CDR3s include the opening cysteine and the closing phenylalanine or tryptophan. Clone size is not always given. Where it is, it says once, few, many or a class for expanded clones.

size,V,CDR3
few,TRBV19,CASSIVTSGEMGEQFF
-,TRBV12-5,CASGLGVVTQYF
few,TRBV10-3,CAISELAHSGGVHGTQYF
-,TRBV7-8,CASSLSLAPYNEQFF
-,TRBV28,CASSFPTGALSYEQYF
-,TRBV6-1,CASSEVTGGSRWTEAFF
few,TRBV27,CASSWTSTLEEQYF
once,TRBV27,CASSFGQPSTEAFF
-,TRBV4-3,CASSQKGLAEVYNEQFF
-,TRBV6-1,CASRTGQGGTEAFF
-,TRBV6-6,CASSYRWSLPNSPLHF
-,TRBV9,CASSVGDREGYTF
-,TRBV28,CASRSTGSPYEQYF
-,TRBV18,CASSPDGLANTEAFF
once,TRBV10-3,CAISESPAEAFF
-,TRBV7-2,CASSPLAGNTDTQYF
-,TRBV15,CATSRDVGRNNEQFF
-,TRBV7-8,CAYSPGTSTDTQYF
-,TRBV20-1,CSALGDNEQFF
few,TRBV19,CASSSTSGNTEAFF
-,TRBV14,CASSQGSSRREQYF
-,TRBV14,CASSHPQGYNEQFF
once,TRBV9,CASSVGTPSYEQYF
-,TRBV27,CASSSRGYEQYF
-,TRBV4-2,CASSPEAGPYEQYF
-,TRBV5-6,CASSLTANTGELFF
-,TRBV4-1,CASSQDTGTGFLEQYF
-,TRBV28,CASSFLRETNEKLFF
-,TRBV2,CASIGLTEAFF
-,TRBV7-2,CASSLEKNTEAFF
few,TRBV2,CASNSDRGRHGYTF
-,TRBV2,CASRGDSPNEQFF
-,TRBV4-1,CASSPGLKTQYF